This TCR beta chain was obtained from a study of blood T cell repertoires in COVID-19 (dated by TCRdb to 2020 to 2022). Regarding the complete study: The collaborator samples originated in the United States, Italy and Spain and spanned the acute and convalescent phases of COVID-19. The prospective study material was composed of cDNA or gDNA derived from T cells, B-cell-depleted T cells, or PBMCs. The dataset comprised deeply sampled blood TCRbeta repertoires from subjects exposed to, actively infected with, or recovered from COVID-19. The repertoires were released in a freely available public database meant as a resource for research on the immune response to SARS-CoV-2. Samples came from the ongoing ImmuneRACE study (first 160 participants) plus 1,254 subjects from 6 global collaborators. A de-identified subject ID, COVID-19 status, age in years and sex were almost always included in the sample metadata. Where HLA class I and class II types were available, the types were taken from metadata supplied by the sample provider, not from assay-based typing.

Remarks on this clone: What this receptor recognizes is not known. Base qualities are not provided; no much larger clone lies one nucleotide away.

The paper as a whole reports these results and caveats: The quantity of clinical and demographic metadata differed by source and by participant and was supplied without curation.

For CDR1 and CDR2, the germline V gene lists SQVTM and ANQGSEA. Relative to germline, V is 4 bases shorter and J is 4 bases shorter, with 14 bases between their ends. From the cysteine up to the phenylalanine, the CDR3 has a length of 13 residues. Only the CDR3 portion is preserved as DNA: 39 bases, with reading frame beginning at the first base. TCRbeta CDR3 regions were amplified from genomic DNA by means of the immunoSEQ Assay, a bias-controlled multiplex PCR. The paper's data handling went like this. The number of nucleated cells in each sample was estimated from the amplification of reference gene primers within the assay. To quantify the absolute abundance of each unique TCRbeta CDR3 rearrangement, sequence reads were collapsed and filtered. For each sample, productive Simpson clonality was calculated as the square root of Simpson's diversity index over productive rearrangements. The table comes from immuneACCESS by way of TCRdb, which keeps in-frame sequences with V and J called. Part of the clones is missing from these tables; in studies checked, under half for an unresolved V gene and the rest for unknown reasons. From that table come the V and J calls and clone size; the DNA was used to work out D and trimming. For this sample there are around 100,000 clones; roughly 90% appear just once. The top ten constitute around 6.2% of the sample.

The collaborating institutions used their own protocols to collect whole blood in K2EDTA tubes. Collaborator samples were shipped for TCRbeta analysis as frozen whole blood, isolated PBMCs, or DNA extracted from either sample type. What was sequenced was peripheral blood. Recombination connected TRBV29-1 to TRBJ2-7; TRBD1 could be the D gene, as 6 bases match. The receptor comes from a human donor in a cohort sampled during active COVID-19. The CDR3 protein is CSVVTGQNYEQYF. The nucleotide sequence is TGCAGCGTTGTAACGGGACAAAATTACGAGCAGTACTTC.